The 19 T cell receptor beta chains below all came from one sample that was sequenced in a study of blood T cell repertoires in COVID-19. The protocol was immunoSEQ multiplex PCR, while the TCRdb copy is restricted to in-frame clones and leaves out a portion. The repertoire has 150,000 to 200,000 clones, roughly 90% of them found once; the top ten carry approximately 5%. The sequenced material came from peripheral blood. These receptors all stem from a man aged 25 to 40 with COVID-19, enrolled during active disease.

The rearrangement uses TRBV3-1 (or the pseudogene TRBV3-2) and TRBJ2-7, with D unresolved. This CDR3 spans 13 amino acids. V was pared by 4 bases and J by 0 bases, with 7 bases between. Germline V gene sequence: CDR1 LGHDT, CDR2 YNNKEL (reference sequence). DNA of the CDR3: TGTGCCAGCAGCCTCCAGAACTCCTACGAGCAGTACTTC. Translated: CASSLQNSYEQYF.

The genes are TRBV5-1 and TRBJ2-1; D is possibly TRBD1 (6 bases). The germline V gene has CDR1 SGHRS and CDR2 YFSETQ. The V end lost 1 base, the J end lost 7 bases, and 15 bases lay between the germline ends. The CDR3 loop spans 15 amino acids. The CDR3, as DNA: TGCGCCAGCAGCTTGCCGACCTCTACAGGGAATGAGCAGTTCTTC. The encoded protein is CASSLPTSTGNEQFF.

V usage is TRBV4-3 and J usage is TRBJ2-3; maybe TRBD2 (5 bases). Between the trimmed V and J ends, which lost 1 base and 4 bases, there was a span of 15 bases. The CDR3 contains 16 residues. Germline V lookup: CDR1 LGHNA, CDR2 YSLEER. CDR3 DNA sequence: TGCGCCAGCAGCCAAGGTAGGGCGGGCGGTCCAGATACGCAGTATTTT. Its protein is CASSQGRAGGPDTQYF.

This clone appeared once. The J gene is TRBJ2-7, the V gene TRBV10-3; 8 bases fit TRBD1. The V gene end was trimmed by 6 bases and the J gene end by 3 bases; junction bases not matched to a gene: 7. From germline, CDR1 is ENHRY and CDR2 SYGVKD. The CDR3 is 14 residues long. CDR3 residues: CAIRTGEVFYEQYF. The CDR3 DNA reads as TGTGCCATCAGGACAGGGGAGGTGTTCTACGAGCAGTACTTC.

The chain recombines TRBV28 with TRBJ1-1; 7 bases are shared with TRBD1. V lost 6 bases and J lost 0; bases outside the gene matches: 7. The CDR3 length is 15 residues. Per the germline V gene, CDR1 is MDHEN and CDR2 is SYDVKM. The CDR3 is CASRPNDRVNTEAFF. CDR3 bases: TGTGCCAGCAGACCCAACGACAGGGTGAACACTGAAGCTTTCTTT.

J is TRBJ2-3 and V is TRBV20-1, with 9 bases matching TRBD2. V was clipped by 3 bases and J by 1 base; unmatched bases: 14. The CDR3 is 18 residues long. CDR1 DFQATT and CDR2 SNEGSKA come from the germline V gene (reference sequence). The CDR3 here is CSASQAGGDSRGTDTQYF. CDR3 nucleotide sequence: TGCAGTGCTAGTCAAGCGGGGGGTGATTCTCGGGGCACAGATACGCAGTATTTT.

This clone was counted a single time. Written as DNA, the CDR3 is TGTGCCAGCAGTTTATTACGCCGGGACAGGGGGCCGGGCACTGAAGCTTTCTTT. Encoded protein: CASSLLRRDRGPGTEAFF. V usage is TRBV27 and J usage is TRBJ1-1, with 12 bases fitting TRBD1. This CDR3 is built from 18 residues. Germline V CDR1 and CDR2: MNHEY, SMNVEV (reference sequence). V was pared by 1 base and J by 4 bases, with 10 bases of the junction left unmatched.

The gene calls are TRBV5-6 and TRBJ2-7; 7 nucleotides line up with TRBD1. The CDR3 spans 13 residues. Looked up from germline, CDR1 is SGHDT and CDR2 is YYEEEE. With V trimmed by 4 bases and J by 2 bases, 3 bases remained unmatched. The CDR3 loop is CASSRQGTYEQYF. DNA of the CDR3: TGTGCCAGCAGCAGACAGGGCACCTACGAGCAGTACTTC.

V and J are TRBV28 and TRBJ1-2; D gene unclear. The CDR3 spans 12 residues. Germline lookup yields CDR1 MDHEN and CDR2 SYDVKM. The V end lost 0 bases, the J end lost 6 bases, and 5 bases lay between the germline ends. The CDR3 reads CASSLWRDGYTF. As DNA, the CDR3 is TGTGCCAGCAGTTTATGGCGTGATGGCTACACCTTC.

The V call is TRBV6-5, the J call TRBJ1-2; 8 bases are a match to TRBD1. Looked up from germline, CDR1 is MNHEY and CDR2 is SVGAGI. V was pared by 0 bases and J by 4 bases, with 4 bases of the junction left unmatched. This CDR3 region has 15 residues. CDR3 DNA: TGTGCCAGCAGTTACTCCGACAGGGGAGGCTATGGCTACACCTTC. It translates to CASSYSDRGGYGYTF.

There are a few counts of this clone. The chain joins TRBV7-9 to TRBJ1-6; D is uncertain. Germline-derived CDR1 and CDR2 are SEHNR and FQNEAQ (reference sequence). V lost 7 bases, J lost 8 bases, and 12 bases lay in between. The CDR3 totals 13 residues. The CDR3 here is CASTRVGDSPLHF. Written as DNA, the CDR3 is TGTGCCAGCACAAGGGTCGGGGATTCACCCCTCCACTTT.

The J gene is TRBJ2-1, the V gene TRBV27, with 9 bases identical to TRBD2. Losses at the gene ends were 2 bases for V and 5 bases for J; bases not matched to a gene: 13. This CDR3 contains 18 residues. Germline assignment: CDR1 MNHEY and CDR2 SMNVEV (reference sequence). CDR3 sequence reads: CASSLVPRAGGEDNEQFF. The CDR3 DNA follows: TGTGCCAGCAGTTTAGTCCCTAGAGCGGGGGGAGAGGACAATGAGCAGTTCTTC.

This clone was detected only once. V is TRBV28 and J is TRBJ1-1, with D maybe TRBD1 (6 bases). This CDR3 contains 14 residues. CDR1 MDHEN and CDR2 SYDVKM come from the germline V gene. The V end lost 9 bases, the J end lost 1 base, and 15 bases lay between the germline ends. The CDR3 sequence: CASLSGTKNTEAFF. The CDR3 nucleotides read TGTGCCAGTCTCTCCGGGACAAAGAACACTGAAGCTTTCTTT. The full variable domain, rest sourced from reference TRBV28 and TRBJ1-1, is DVKVTQSSRYLVKRTGEKVFLECVQDMDHENMFWYRQDPGLGLRLIYFSYDVKMKEKGDIPEGYSVSREKKERFSLILESASTNQTSMYLCASLSGTKNTEAFFGQGTRLTVV.

CDR3 amino acids: CASSRDRNYGYTF. CDR3 in DNA: TGTGCCAGCAGCCGGGACAGAAACTATGGCTACACCTTC. This rearrangement joins TRBV6-5 to TRBJ1-2, with 7 bases that match TRBD1. The trim removed 6 bases at V and 2 bases at J, leaving 3 bases unmatched. Looked up from germline, CDR1 is MNHEY and CDR2 is SVGAGI. This CDR3 has 13 residues.

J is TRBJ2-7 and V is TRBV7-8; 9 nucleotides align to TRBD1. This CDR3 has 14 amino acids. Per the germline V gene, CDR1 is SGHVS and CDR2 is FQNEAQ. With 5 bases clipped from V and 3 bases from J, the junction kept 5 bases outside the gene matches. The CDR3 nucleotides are TGTGCCAGCAGCGACCGGACAGGGGACTACGAGCAGTACTTC. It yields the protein CASSDRTGDYEQYF. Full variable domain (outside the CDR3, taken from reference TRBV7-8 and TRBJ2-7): GAGVSQSPRYKVAKRGQDVALRCDPISGHVSLFWYQQALGQGPEFLTYFQNEAQLDKSGLPSDRFFAERPEGSVSTLKIQRTQQEDSAVYLCASSDRTGDYEQYFGPGTRLTVT.

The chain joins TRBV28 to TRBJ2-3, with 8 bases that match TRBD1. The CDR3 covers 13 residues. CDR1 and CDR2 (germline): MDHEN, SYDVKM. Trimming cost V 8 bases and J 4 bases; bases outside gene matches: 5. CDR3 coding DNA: TGTGCCAGCGGTTGGACAGGGTCAGATACGCAGTATTTT. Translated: CASGWTGSDTQYF.

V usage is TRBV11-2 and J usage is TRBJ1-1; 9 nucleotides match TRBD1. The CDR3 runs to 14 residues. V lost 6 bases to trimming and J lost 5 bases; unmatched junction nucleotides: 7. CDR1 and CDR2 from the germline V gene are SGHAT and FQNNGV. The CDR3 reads CASRTWTGVTEAFF. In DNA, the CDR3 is TGTGCCAGCAGGACATGGACAGGGGTAACTGAAGCTTTCTTT.

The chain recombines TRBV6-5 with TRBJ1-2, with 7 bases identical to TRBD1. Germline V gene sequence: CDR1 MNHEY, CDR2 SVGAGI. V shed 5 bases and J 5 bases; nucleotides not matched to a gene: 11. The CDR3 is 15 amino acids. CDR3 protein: CASSSTRTGQYGYTF. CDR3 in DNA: TGTGCCAGCAGTAGCACCCGGACAGGTCAATATGGCTACACCTTC.

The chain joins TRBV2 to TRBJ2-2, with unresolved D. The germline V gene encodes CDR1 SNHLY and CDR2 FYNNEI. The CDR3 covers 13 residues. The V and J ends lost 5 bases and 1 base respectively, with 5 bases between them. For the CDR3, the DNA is TGTGCCAGCAGTATAGAGAACACCGGGGAGCTGTTTTTT. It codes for CASSIENTGELFF.